Listed below are T cell receptor beta chains from one sample, sequenced in a study of T cell responses to AZD1222 COVID-19 vaccine. Clones were sequenced by immunoSEQ multiplex PCR, and TCRdb holds only the in-frame ones, with some missing. Of some 150,000 clones detected, 85% to 95% appear once; the ten largest clones hold about 3.9%. Material: peripheral blood, obtained on day 0 of AZD1222 vaccination. The receptors shown here come from an adult in good health. CDR3s include the opening cysteine and the closing phenylalanine or tryptophan. D genes are given only for firm matches. Some rows have no size entry. The others give once, few or many, or a class for an expanded clone.

TRBJ1-2 | NA | TRBV25-1 | NA | CASSEYVGANYGYTF | TGTGCCAGCAGTGAATACGTGGGCGCTAACTATGGCTACACCTTC
TRBJ1-2 | NA | TRBV6-5 | TRBD1 | CASSFRPGTGGYTF | TGTGCCAGCAGTTTTCGTCCCGGGACAGGTGGCTACACCTTC
TRBJ2-1 | NA | TRBV6-5 | TRBD2 | CASYQSSGGAYEQFF | TGTGCCAGCTACCAATCTAGCGGGGGGGCCTATGAGCAGTTCTTC
TRBJ1-2 | NA | TRBV2 | TRBD1 | CASSPQGAGGYTF | TGTGCCAGCAGTCCCCAGGGGGCGGGTGGCTACACCTTC
TRBJ1-3 | once | TRBV13 | NA | CASSPQGPPSGNTIYF | TGTGCCAGCAGCCCTCAGGGACCTCCCTCTGGAAACACCATATATTTT
TRBJ1-4 | NA | TRBV29-1 | NA | CSVAPPGRGTEKLFF | TGCAGCGTTGCCCCCCCTGGCAGGGGTACCGAAAAACTGTTTTTT
TRBJ1-4 | NA | TRBV19 | TRBD1 | CASSTPDRFNEKLFF | TGTGCCAGTAGTACCCCGGACAGGTTTAATGAAAAACTGTTTTTT
TRBJ2-3 | NA | TRBV29-1 | NA | CSVEGPLVDTDTQYF | TGCAGCGTTGAAGGACCCCTTGTGGACACAGATACGCAGTATTTT
TRBJ1-1 | NA | TRBV11-1 | NA | CASSSTLGGGTEAFF | TGTGCCAGCAGCTCGACCCTTGGGGGGGGTACTGAAGCTTTCTTT
TRBJ2-7 | NA | TRBV7-9 | NA | CASSNYGGTHEQYF | TGTGCCAGCAGCAATTATGGAGGGACGCACGAGCAGTACTTC
TRBJ1-2 | NA | TRBV12-3/TRBV12-4 | NA | CASSLRRVYGYTF | TGTGCCAGCAGTTTAAGGAGGGTCTATGGCTACACCTTC
TRBJ2-1 | once | TRBV2 | TRBD1 | CASSEALPGQGNNEQFF | TGTGCCAGCAGTGAAGCGCTCCCGGGACAGGGTAACAATGAGCAGTTCTTC
TRBJ1-3 | once | TRBV6-1 | NA | CASSEQGAGNTIYF | TGTGCCAGCAGTGAGCAGGGAGCAGGAAACACCATATATTTT
TRBJ2-1 | NA | TRBV4-1 | NA | CASSQQRLISSASLTYNEQFF | TGCGCCAGCAGCCAACAAAGATTAATTTCGAGCGCTAGTCTTACCTACAATGAGCAGTTCTTC
TRBJ2-3 | NA | TRBV2 | NA | CASTRWYF | TGTGCCAGCACACGCTGGTATTTT
TRBJ1-5 | NA | TRBV6-1 | NA | CASSESPRYQYSNQPQHF | TGTGCCAGCAGTGAATCCCCGAGGTACCAGTATAGCAATCAGCCCCAGCATTTT
TRBJ1-1 | NA | TRBV28 | NA | CASSPVGRGHEAFF | TGTGCCAGCAGCCCCGTTGGCAGGGGCCATGAAGCTTTCTTT
TRBJ2-7 | few | TRBV6-5 | NA | CASTRQTNYEQYF | TGTGCCAGCACTAGGCAGACTAACTACGAGCAGTACTTC
TRBJ1-4 | once | TRBV12-3/TRBV12-4 | NA | CASTRTENEKLFF | TGTGCCAGCACCCGGACAGAAAATGAAAAACTGTTTTTT
TRBJ1-5 | NA | TRBV6-2/TRBV6-3 | NA | CASSYGGWSNQPQHF | TGTGCCAGCAGTTACGGGGGCTGGAGCAATCAGCCCCAGCATTTT
TRBJ1-1 | NA | TRBV14 | NA | CASRTTGNTEAFF | TGTGCCAGCAGAACTACAGGGAACACTGAAGCTTTCTTT
TRBJ1-2 | NA | TRBV19 | NA | CASSPRYIRNYGYTF | TGTGCCAGTAGTCCTCGGTACATTCGAAACTATGGCTACACCTTC
TRBJ2-5 | NA | TRBV6-5 | NA | CASGTQRTQYF | TGTGCCAGCGGTACCCAGCGGACCCAGTACTTC
TRBJ2-1 | NA | TRBV27 | TRBD1 | CASSYKTGNYNEQFF | TGTGCCAGCAGTTACAAGACAGGGAACTACAATGAGCAGTTCTTC
TRBJ2-7 | NA | TRBV27 | TRBD1 | CASSHSGTAPYEQYF | TGTGCCAGCAGTCACTCCGGGACAGCTCCCTACGAGCAGTACTTC
TRBJ1-2 | NA | TRBV15 | NA | CATSRESYGYTF | TGTGCCACCAGCAGAGAAAGCTATGGCTACACCTTC
TRBJ2-3 | once | TRBV13 | TRBD2 | CASSSRSGGATDTQYF | TGTGCCAGCAGCTCCAGGAGCGGGGGGGCTACAGATACGCAGTATTTT
TRBJ1-1 | NA | TRBV7-7 | NA | CASSPVGGEGTEAFF | TGTGCCAGCAGCCCGGTCGGTGGTGAGGGCACTGAAGCTTTCTTT
TRBJ1-2 | NA | TRBV19 | NA | CASSFNRQDLNGYTF | TGTGCCAGTAGTTTCAACAGACAGGACCTCAATGGCTACACCTTC
TRBJ1-5 | NA | TRBV6-1 | NA | CASSEAVAPNSNQPQHF | TGTGCCAGCAGTGAAGCGGTGGCACCTAATAGCAATCAGCCCCAGCATTTT
TRBJ1-1 | NA | TRBV4-1 | NA | CASSLGLGTEAFF | TGCGCCAGCAGCCTGGGGTTGGGCACTGAAGCTTTCTTT
TRBJ1-2 | NA | TRBV3-1/TRBV3-2 | NA | CASSQVAQNGYTF | TGTGCCAGCAGCCAGGTAGCCCAAAATGGCTACACCTTC
TRBJ1-6 | NA | TRBV9 | TRBD1 | CASSAVTGGDSPLHF | TGTGCCAGCAGCGCCGTGACAGGGGGCGATTCACCCCTCCACTTT
TRBJ2-7 | NA | TRBV5-4 | TRBD2 | CASSPSGGALSYEQYF | TGTGCCAGCAGCCCTAGCGGGGGGGCCTTATCCTACGAGCAGTACTTC
TRBJ2-5 | NA | TRBV7-8 | TRBD2 | CASTPSSGGRETQYF | TGTGCCAGCACCCCATCGAGCGGGGGCAGGGAGACCCAGTACTTC
TRBJ1-5 | NA | TRBV19 | NA | CASSIVADYNQPQHF | TGTGCCAGTAGTATCGTAGCTGACTATAATCAGCCCCAGCATTTT
TRBJ1-2 | NA | TRBV12-3/TRBV12-4 | TRBD1 | CASSLTGGSGYTF | TGTGCCAGCAGCTTGACAGGGGGCAGTGGCTACACCTTC
TRBJ1-1 | NA | TRBV19 | NA | CARVSVEEQNTEAFF | TGTGCCAGAGTATCAGTAGAGGAGCAGAACACTGAAGCTTTCTTT
TRBJ1-2 | NA | TRBV7-9 | NA | CASSLGEGVYGYTF | TGTGCCAGCAGCTTAGGTGAGGGTGTCTATGGCTACACCTTC
TRBJ1-6 | NA | TRBV5-1 | NA | CASSLALYNSPLHF | TGCGCCAGCAGCTTGGCTCTCTATAATTCACCCCTCCACTTT
TRBJ1-2 | NA | TRBV6-5 | TRBD1 | CASRIDRGFNYGYTF | TGTGCCAGCAGGATAGACAGGGGGTTTAACTATGGCTACACCTTC
TRBJ2-7 | NA | TRBV5-4 | NA | CASSVYSDVEF | TGTGCCAGCAGCGTTTATTCGGACGTGGAGTTC
TRBJ2-3 | NA | TRBV25-1 | TRBD2 | CASSEGIAGGLDTQYF | TGTGCCAGCAGTGAGGGAATAGCGGGGGGGCTTGATACGCAGTATTTT
TRBJ1-5 | NA | TRBV5-4 | NA | CASSLSGDNQPQHF | TGTGCCAGCAGCTTGAGCGGGGATAATCAGCCCCAGCATTTT
TRBJ1-5 | NA | TRBV19 | NA | CASSRFDAGVQPQHF | TGTGCCAGTAGTCGGTTCGACGCCGGGGTTCAGCCCCAGCATTTT
TRBJ1-5 | NA | TRBV19 | TRBD1 | CASKGQSNQPQHF | TGTGCCAGTAAGGGACAGAGCAATCAGCCCCAGCATTTT
TRBJ2-1 | NA | TRBV18 | NA | CASSPSPTTAYNEQFF | TGTGCCAGCTCACCATCCCCGACTACGGCCTACAATGAGCAGTTCTTC
TRBJ1-6 | NA | TRBV30 | NA | CAWRDDPMWDSPLHF | TGTGCCTGGAGGGACGACCCAATGTGGGATTCACCCCTCCACTTT
TRBJ1-5 | NA | TRBV27 | NA | CVPGAREGVNQPQHF | TGTGTCCCCGGGGCCAGGGAAGGGGTCAATCAGCCCCAGCATTTT
TRBJ2-7 | NA | TRBV5-1 | TRBD2 | CASSPGLAGFYEQYF | TGCGCCAGCAGCCCAGGACTAGCGGGCTTTTACGAGCAGTACTTC
TRBJ1-1 | NA | TRBV5-1 | TRBD1 | CASSSTGTMNTEAFF | TGCGCCAGCAGCTCGACAGGGACCATGAACACTGAAGCTTTCTTT
TRBJ1-1 | NA | TRBV6-5 | NA | CASRQQPTDTEAFF | TGTGCCAGCAGACAACAACCGACGGACACTGAAGCTTTCTTT
TRBJ1-5 | NA | TRBV15 | NA | CATRTRPDQPQHF | TGTGCCACCCGAACGAGGCCGGATCAGCCCCAGCATTTT
TRBJ1-2 | NA | TRBV9 | NA | CASSVVGQGQYGYTF | TGTGCCAGCAGCGTAGTGGGGCAGGGCCAGTATGGCTACACCTTC